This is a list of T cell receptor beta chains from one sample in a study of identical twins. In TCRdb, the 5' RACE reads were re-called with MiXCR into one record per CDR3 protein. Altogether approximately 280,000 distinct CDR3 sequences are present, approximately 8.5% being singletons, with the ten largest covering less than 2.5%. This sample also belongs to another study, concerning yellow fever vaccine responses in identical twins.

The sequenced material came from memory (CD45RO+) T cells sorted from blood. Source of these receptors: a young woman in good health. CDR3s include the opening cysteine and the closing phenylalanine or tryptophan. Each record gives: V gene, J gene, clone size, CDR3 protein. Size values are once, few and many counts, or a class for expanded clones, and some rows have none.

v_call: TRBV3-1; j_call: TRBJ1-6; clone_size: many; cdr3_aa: CASSPEGGRNSPLHF
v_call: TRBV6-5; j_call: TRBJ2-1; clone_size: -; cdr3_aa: CASSYRGLYNEQFF
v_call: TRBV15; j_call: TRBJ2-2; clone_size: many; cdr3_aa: CATSRTSGISGELFF
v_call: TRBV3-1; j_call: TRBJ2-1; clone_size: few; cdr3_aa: CASSHPESYNEQFF
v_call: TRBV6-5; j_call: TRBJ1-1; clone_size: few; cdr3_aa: CASSYGSTEAFF
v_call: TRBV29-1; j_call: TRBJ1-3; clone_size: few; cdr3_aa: CSAWGGSSGNTIYF
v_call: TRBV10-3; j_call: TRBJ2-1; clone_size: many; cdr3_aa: CAISETSGGASDEQFF
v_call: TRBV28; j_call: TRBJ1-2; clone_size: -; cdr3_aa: CASSLDRGLDGYTF
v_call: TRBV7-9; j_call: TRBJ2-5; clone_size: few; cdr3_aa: CASSSGTSGNQETQYF
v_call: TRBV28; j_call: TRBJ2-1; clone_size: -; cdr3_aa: CGSGGYTYNEQFF
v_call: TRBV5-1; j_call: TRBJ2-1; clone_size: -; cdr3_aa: CASSFGQDYNEQFF
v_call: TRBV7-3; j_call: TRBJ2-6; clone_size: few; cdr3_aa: CASSTDSSSSGANVLTF
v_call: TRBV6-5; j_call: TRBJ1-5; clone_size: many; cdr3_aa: CASSTGNSNQPQHF
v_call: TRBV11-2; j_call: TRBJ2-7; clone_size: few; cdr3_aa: CASSSQGRRYEQYF
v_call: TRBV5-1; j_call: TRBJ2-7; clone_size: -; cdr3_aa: CASSLTRTSGRTYEQYF
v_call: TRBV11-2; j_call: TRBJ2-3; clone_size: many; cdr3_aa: CASSYSGVDTQYF
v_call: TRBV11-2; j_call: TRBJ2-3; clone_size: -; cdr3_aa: CASSPPGHSFTDTQYF
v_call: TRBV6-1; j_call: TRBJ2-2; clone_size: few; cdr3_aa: CASTEPGTLSGELFF
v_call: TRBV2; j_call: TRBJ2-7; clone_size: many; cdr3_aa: CATKGQDSYEQYF
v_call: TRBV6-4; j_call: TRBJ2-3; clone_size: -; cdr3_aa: CASSSTSGSSDTQYF
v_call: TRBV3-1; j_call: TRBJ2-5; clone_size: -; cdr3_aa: CASSPAGTAIETQYF
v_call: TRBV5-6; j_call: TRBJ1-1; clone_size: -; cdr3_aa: CASSIGTLLAAFF
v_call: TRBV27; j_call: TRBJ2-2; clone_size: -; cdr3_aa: CASSPNRDLPNGELFF
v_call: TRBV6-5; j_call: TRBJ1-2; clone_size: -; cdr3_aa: CASSYSGWGQENYGYTF
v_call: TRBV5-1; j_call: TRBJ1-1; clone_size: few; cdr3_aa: CASSLALGLGADTEAFF
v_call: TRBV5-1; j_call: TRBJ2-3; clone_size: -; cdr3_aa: CASSPLKNWNVGGPSTDTQYF
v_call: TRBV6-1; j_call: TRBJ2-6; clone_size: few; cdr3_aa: CASSPGQGATGANVLTF
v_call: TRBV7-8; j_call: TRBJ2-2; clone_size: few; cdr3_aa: CASSQGGTTGELFF
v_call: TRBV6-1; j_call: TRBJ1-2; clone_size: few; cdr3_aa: CASRGAGGQNYGYTF
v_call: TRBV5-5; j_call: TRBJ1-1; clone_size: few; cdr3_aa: CASSSAGGRGEAFF
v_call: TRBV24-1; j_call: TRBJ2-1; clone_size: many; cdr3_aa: CATRPGQGVYNEQFF
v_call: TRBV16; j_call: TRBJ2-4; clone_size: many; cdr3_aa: CASSQSDIQYF
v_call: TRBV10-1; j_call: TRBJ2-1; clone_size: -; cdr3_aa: CASSESYGLGKFF
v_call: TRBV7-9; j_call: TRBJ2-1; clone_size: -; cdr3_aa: CASSLEGLASNEQFF
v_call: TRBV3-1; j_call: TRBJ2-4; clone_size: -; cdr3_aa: CASSPGLAEALKF
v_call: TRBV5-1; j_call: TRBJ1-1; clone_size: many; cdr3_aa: CASRNWNTEAFF
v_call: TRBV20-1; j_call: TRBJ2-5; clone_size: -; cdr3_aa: CSAGLQGGKTQYF
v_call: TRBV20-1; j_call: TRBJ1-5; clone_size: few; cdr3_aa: CSAWGGSNQPQHF
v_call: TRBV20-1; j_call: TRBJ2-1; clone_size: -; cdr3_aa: CSARGGASSYNEQFF
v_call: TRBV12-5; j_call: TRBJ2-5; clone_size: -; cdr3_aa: CASGDNQETQYF
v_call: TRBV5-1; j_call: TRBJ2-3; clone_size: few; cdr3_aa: CASRSGLAGRTDTQYF
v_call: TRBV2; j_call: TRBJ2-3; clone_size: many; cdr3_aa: CASSEEGPSTDTQYF
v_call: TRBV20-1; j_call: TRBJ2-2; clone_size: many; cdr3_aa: CSASRGSGGELFF
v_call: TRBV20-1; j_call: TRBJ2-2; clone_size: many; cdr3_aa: CSARGTSGRAAGELFF
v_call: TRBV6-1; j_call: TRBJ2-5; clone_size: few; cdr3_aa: CASSAGHQETQYF
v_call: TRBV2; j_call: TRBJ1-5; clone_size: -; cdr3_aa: CASEEGTGGNQPQHF
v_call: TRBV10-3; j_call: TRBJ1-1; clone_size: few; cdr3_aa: CAISESATEAFF
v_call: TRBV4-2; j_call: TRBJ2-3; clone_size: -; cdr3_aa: CASSQDVARGGDTQYF
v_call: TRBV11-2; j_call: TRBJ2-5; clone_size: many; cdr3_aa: CASSRGGVAQETQYF
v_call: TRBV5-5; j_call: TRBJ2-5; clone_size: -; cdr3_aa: CASSHGRTETQYF
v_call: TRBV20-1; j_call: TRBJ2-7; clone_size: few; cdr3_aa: CSANDGGYEQYF
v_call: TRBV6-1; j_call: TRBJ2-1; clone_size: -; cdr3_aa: CASRNARGTYNEQFF
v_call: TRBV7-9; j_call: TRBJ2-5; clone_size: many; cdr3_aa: CASSPTVHQETQYF
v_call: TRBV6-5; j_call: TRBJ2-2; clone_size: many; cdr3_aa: CASSYSATSNTGELFF
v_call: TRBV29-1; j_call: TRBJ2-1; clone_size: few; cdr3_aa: CSVASDREIYNEQFF